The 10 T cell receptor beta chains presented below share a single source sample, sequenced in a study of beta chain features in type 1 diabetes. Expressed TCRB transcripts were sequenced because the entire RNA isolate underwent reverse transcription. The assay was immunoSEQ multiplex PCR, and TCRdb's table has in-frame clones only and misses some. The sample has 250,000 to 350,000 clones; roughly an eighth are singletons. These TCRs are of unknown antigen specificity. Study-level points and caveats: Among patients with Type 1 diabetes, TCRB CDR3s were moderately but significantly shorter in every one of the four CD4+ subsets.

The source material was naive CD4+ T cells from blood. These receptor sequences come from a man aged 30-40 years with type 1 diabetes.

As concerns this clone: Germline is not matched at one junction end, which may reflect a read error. The CDR3 nucleotides read TGTGCCAGCAGCGGGGGGGTCTCGCAAGGGACCCAGTACTTC. Its protein product is CASSGGVSQGTQYF. V and J are TRBV5-4 and TRBJ2-5, with 7 bases aligning to TRBD2. The CDR3 contains 14 residues. CDR1 SGHNT and CDR2 YYREEE come from the germline V gene (reference sequence).

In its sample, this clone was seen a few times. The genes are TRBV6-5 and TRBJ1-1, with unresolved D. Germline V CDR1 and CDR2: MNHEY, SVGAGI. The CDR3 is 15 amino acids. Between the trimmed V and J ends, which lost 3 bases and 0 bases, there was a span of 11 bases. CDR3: CASSYQRPLNTEAFF. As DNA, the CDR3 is TGTGCCAGCAGTTATCAGCGCCCCCTGAACACTGAAGCTTTCTTT.

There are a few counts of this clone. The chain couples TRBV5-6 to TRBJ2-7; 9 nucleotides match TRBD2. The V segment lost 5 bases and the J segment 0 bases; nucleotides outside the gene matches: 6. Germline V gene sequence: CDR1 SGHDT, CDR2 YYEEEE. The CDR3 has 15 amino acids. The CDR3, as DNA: TGTGCCAGCAGAAGTCCGACTAGCGGCTCCTACGAGCAGTACTTC. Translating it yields CASRSPTSGSYEQYF.

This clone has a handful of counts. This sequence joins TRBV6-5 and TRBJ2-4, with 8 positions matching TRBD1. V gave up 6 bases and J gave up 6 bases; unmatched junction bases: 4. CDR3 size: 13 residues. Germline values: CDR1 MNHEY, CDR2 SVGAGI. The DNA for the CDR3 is TGTGCCAGCAGGGAACAGGGGGGAAACATTCAGTACTTC. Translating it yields CASREQGGNIQYF.

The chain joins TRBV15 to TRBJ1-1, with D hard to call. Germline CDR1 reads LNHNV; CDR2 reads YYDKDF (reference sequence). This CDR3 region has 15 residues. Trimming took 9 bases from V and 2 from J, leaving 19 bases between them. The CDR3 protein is CATTGLGHRNTEAFF. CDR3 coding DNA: TGTGCCACGACGGGGTTAGGTCACCGCAACACTGAAGCTTTCTTT.

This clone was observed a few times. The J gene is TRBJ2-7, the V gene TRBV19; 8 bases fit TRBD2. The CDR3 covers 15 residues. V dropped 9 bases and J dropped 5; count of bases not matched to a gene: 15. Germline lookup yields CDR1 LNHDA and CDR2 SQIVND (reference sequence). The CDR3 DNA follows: TGTGCCAGCAGCTTAAGCGGGGGCCCTGTCCACGAGCAGTACTTC. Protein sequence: CASSLSGGPVHEQYF.

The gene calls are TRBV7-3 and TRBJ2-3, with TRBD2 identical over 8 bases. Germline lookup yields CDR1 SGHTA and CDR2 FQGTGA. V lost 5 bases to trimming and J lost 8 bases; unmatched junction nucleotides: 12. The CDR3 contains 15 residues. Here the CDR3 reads CASSVMSGSYGTQYF. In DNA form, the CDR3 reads TGTGCCAGCAGCGTCATGAGCGGGAGTTATGGTACGCAGTATTTT.

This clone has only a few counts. The chain's CDR3 is CASSFGGTGNEQFF. The CDR3 nucleotides read TGCGCCAGCAGCTTCGGCGGGACCGGGAATGAGCAGTTCTTC. V gene TRBV5-1 combines with J gene TRBJ2-1; the D gene is possibly TRBD2 (6 bases). The V end was cut by 2 bases, the J end by 7 bases, with 13 bases between. CDR1 is SGHRS and CDR2 is YFSETQ in the germline V gene. CDR3 length equals 14 residues.

Here the CDR3 DNA reads TGTGCCAGTGGGCAGGGCGAACAAGAGACCCAGTACTTC. Translating gives CASGQGEQETQYF. The gene calls are TRBV19 and TRBJ2-5; perhaps TRBD1 as D (5 bases). The V end lost 8 bases, the J end lost 2 bases, and 12 bases lay between the germline ends. The V gene's germline CDR1 is LNHDA and CDR2 SQIVND (reference sequence). This CDR3 is 13 amino acids long.

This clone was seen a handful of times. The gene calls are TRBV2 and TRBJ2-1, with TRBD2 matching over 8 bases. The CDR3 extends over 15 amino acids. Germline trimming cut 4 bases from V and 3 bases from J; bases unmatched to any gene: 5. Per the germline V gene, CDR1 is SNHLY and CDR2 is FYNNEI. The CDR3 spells CASSGERENYNEQFF. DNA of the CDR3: TGTGCCAGCAGTGGTGAGCGGGAGAACTACAATGAGCAGTTCTTC.